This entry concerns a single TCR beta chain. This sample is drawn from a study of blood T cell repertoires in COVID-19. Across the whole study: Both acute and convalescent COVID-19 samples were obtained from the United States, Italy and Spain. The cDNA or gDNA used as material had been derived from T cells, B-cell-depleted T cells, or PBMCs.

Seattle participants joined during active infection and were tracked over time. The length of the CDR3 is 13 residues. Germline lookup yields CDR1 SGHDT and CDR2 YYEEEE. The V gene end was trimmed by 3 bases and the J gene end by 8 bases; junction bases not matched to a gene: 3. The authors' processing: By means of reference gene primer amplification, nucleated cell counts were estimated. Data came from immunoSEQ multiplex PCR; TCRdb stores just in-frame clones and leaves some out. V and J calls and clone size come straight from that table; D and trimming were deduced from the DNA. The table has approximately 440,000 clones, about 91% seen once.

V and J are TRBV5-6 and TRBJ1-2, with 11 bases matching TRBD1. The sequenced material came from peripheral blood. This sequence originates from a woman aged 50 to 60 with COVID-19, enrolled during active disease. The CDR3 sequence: CASSWTGGRGYTF. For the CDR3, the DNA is TGTGCCAGCAGCTGGACAGGGGGCCGAGGCTACACCTTC. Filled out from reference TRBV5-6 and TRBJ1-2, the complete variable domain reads DAGVTQSPTHLIKTRGQQVTLRCSPKSGHDTVSWYQQALGQGPQFIFQYYEEEERQRGNFPDRFSGHQFPNYSSELNVNALLLGDSALYLCASSWTGGRGYTFGSGTRLTVV.